The rows below give T cell receptor beta chains drawn from one sample of a study of cytomegalovirus exposure and HLA in healthy donors. Some clones are missing from TCRdb's copy, which holds only in-frame ones; the method was immunoSEQ multiplex PCR. The table shows over 150,000 clones, with roughly 81% occurring only once. Sequencing input: PBMCs. Receptor source: a woman aged 50 to 60 in good health and CMV-seronegative. The CDR3 runs from the conserved cysteine through the conserved F or W. D genes are given only for firm matches. Some rows mark clone size as missing; the rest say once, few, many or name a class of expanded clone.

V	D	size	J	CDR3	DNA
TRBV9	NA	NA	TRBJ2-3	CASSVGRSGTDTQYF	TGTGCCAGCAGCGTGGGTAGAAGCGGTACAGATACGCAGTATTTT
TRBV28	NA	once	TRBJ1-1	CASKPWGDLNTEAFF	TGTGCCAGCAAGCCTTGGGGAGATCTCAACACTGAAGCTTTCTTT
TRBV9	NA	few	TRBJ2-3	CASSVGFRRRTDTQYF	TGTGCCAGCAGCGTAGGGTTCAGGAGGAGGACAGATACGCAGTATTTT
TRBV7-2	NA	NA	TRBJ2-5	CASTREGQGYETQYF	TGTGCCAGCACTCGGGAGGGACAGGGCTACGAGACCCAGTACTTC
TRBV19	TRBD2	once	TRBJ2-7	CASMEQAGGPLYEQYF	TGTGCCAGTATGGAACAGGCGGGAGGCCCTCTTTACGAGCAGTACTTC
TRBV2	NA	NA	TRBJ2-7	CASSGAGAYEQYF	TGTGCCAGCAGCGGAGCGGGCGCCTACGAGCAGTACTTC
TRBV28	NA	NA	TRBJ1-2	CASSLFLDSRIYGYTF	TGTGCCAGCAGCCTCTTTCTGGACAGTCGCATCTATGGCTACACCTTC
TRBV7-2	TRBD2	NA	TRBJ2-3	CASSTGLAGYGTDTQYF	TGTGCCAGCAGCACGGGACTAGCGGGGTACGGCACAGATACGCAGTATTTT
TRBV19	NA	NA	TRBJ1-1	CASSRGGTEAFF	TGTGCCAGTAGCCGGGGAGGGACTGAAGCTTTCTTT
TRBV11-2	TRBD2	NA	TRBJ2-7	CASSARSSGSSFYEQYF	TGTGCCAGCAGCGCTCGGAGTAGCGGGAGCAGTTTCTACGAGCAGTACTTC
TRBV30	TRBD1	NA	TRBJ2-5	CAWSVQGLGETQYF	TGTGCCTGGAGTGTACAGGGGTTAGGGGAGACCCAGTACTTC
TRBV20-1	NA	NA	TRBJ2-5	CSAPSPETQYF	TGCAGTGCTCCATCCCCAGAGACCCAGTACTTC
TRBV7-2	TRBD1	NA	TRBJ1-2	CASSLVGQEVYGYTF	TGTGCCAGCAGCTTAGTGGGACAGGAAGTCTATGGCTACACCTTC
TRBV2	NA	NA	TRBJ2-3	CASSQQGSTDTQYF	TGTGCCAGCTCTCAACAGGGATCCACAGATACGCAGTATTTT
TRBV5-1	TRBD1	few	TRBJ1-6	CASSSGQGGNSPLHF	TGCGCCAGCAGCTCGGGACAGGGGGGAAATTCACCCCTCCACTTT
TRBV2	TRBD1	NA	TRBJ1-2	CASSAREGAYGYTF	TGTGCCAGCAGTGCCCGAGAGGGGGCCTATGGCTACACCTTC
TRBV20-1	NA	once	TRBJ2-1	CSAGRGSEQFF	TGCAGTGCTGGGCGGGGCTCTGAGCAGTTCTTC
TRBV18	NA	NA	TRBJ2-6	CASSPWNRASSGANVLTF	TGTGCCAGCTCACCATGGAACAGGGCGAGCTCTGGGGCCAACGTCCTGACTTTC
TRBV16	TRBD1	few	TRBJ2-2	CASSRQGYGELFF	TGTGCCAGCAGCCGACAGGGATACGGGGAGCTGTTTTTT
TRBV7-2	TRBD1	NA	TRBJ1-1	CASSFGQAVLEDFF	TGTGCCAGCAGCTTCGGACAGGCGGTTTTGGAGGATTTCTTT
TRBV4-3	TRBD1	NA	TRBJ2-1	CASSRAGGASYNEQFF	TGCGCCAGCAGCCGTGCAGGGGGCGCGTCCTACAATGAGCAGTTCTTC
TRBV11-3	NA	NA	TRBJ1-6	CASSLGGDNSPLHF	TGTGCCAGCAGCCTAGGGGGGGATAATTCACCCCTCCACTTT
TRBV7-2	TRBD1	NA	TRBJ1-1	CASRPRQGMNTEAFF	TGTGCCAGCAGACCCAGACAGGGAATGAACACTGAAGCTTTCTTT
TRBV5-6	NA	NA	TRBJ1-1	CASSLEQGSTEAFF	TGTGCCAGCAGCTTGGAACAGGGATCTACTGAAGCTTTCTTT
TRBV19	TRBD1	NA	TRBJ2-7	CASSIPDRGSEQYF	TGTGCCAGTAGTATCCCGGACAGGGGCTCCGAGCAGTACTTC
TRBV27	NA	NA	TRBJ2-1	CASSHTRVNEQFF	TGTGCCAGCAGTCATACCCGGGTGAATGAGCAGTTCTTC
TRBV5-1	TRBD2	NA	TRBJ2-7	CASSLALTSGASYEQYF	TGCGCCAGCAGCTTGGCCTTGACTAGCGGGGCCTCCTACGAGCAGTACTTC
TRBV25-1	TRBD1	NA	TRBJ1-3	CASKGQGESSGNTIYF	TGTGCCAGCAAGGGACAGGGGGAAAGCTCTGGAAACACCATATATTTT
TRBV6-6	NA	NA	TRBJ1-5	CASSGGGGNNQPQHF	TGTGCCAGCAGTGGGGGGGGAGGGAACAATCAGCCCCAGCATTTT
TRBV10-3	TRBD1	NA	TRBJ1-5	CATTGIINQPQHF	TGTGCCACGACAGGGATAATCAATCAGCCCCAGCATTTT
TRBV2	NA	NA	TRBJ2-7	CASSERRDSSYEQYF	TGTGCCAGCAGTGAGCGGCGGGACAGCTCCTACGAGCAGTACTTC
TRBV25-1	NA	NA	TRBJ2-7	CASSDGSYEQYF	TGTGCCAGCAGTGACGGGTCCTACGAGCAGTACTTC
TRBV5-1	NA	NA	TRBJ1-1	CASSPEVNTEAFF	TGCGCCAGCAGCCCAGAGGTTAACACTGAAGCTTTCTTT
TRBV11-2	NA	NA	TRBJ2-4	CASSPEAFPLAKNIQYF	TGTGCCAGCAGCCCGGAGGCCTTCCCTCTGGCCAAAAACATTCAGTACTTC
TRBV30	TRBD1	NA	TRBJ2-7	CAWSVGRGTGRDEQYF	TGTGCCTGGAGTGTAGGTAGAGGGACAGGGCGGGACGAGCAGTACTTC
TRBV11-3	NA	NA	TRBJ2-7	CASSLARDYEQYF	TGTGCCAGCAGCTTAGCCAGGGACTACGAGCAGTACTTC
TRBV10-3	NA	NA	TRBJ1-1	CAIGESRVRNTEAFF	TGTGCCATCGGTGAGTCACGGGTACGGAACACTGAAGCTTTCTTT
TRBV5-1	TRBD1	NA	TRBJ2-6	CASSTTGIGANVLTF	TGCGCCAGCAGCACGACAGGGATCGGGGCCAACGTCCTGACTTTC
TRBV6-6	NA	once	TRBJ2-7	CASSYDNSIYEQYF	TGTGCCAGCAGTTACGACAATTCGATCTACGAGCAGTACTTC
TRBV7-8	TRBD2	NA	TRBJ2-2	CASSLNPSGRNAGELFF	TGTGCCAGCAGCTTAAACCCTAGCGGAAGGAACGCCGGGGAGCTGTTTTTT
TRBV27	NA	NA	TRBJ2-7	CASTPISGFEQYF	TGTGCCAGCACCCCTATCTCGGGGTTCGAGCAGTACTTC
TRBV2	TRBD2	NA	TRBJ2-1	CASSETSGRKAAEQFF	TGTGCCAGCAGTGAGACTAGCGGGAGGAAGGCGGCTGAGCAGTTCTTC
TRBV7-2	TRBD1	few	TRBJ2-4	CASKQGTKNIQYF	TGTGCCAGCAAACAGGGGACCAAAAACATTCAGTACTTC
TRBV5-6	TRBD1	NA	TRBJ1-5	CASSQGTGASNQPQHF	TGTGCCAGCAGCCAGGGGACAGGGGCTAGCAATCAGCCCCAGCATTTT
TRBV28	NA	once	TRBJ2-1	CASSPPMETVYNEQFF	TGTGCCAGCAGTCCGCCAATGGAAACAGTCTACAATGAGCAGTTCTTC
TRBV28	TRBD2	NA	TRBJ2-7	CASSGVAGAHEQYF	TGTGCCAGCAGTGGGGTAGCGGGAGCCCACGAGCAGTACTTC
TRBV27	TRBD1	NA	TRBJ1-2	CASSSLPGQADCTF	TGTGCCAGCAGTTCACTTCCGGGACAGGCGGATTGCACCTTC
TRBV7-2	NA	once	TRBJ1-2	CASSRLNPTVPYGYTF	TGTGCCAGCAGCCGTTTAAATCCGACAGTACCTTATGGCTACACCTTC
TRBV12-5	NA	NA	TRBJ1-1	CASGLGSLGTEAFF	TGTGCTAGTGGCCTGGGGAGTCTTGGCACTGAAGCTTTCTTT
TRBV6-5	NA	NA	TRBJ2-7	CASSLSADNSYEQYF	TGTGCCAGCAGTCTCTCTGCGGACAACTCCTACGAGCAGTACTTC
TRBV27	NA	once	TRBJ2-7	CASSPLGERSDYEQYF	TGTGCCAGCAGTCCTCTAGGCGAAAGGTCCGACTACGAGCAGTACTTC
TRBV2	TRBD2	NA	TRBJ2-2	CASSDLLAGAVGELFF	TGTGCCAGCAGTGATTTACTAGCGGGAGCCGTCGGGGAGCTGTTTTTT
TRBV18	TRBD1	few	TRBJ1-1	CASSPQTGGEAFF	TGTGCCAGCTCACCACAGACAGGGGGCGAAGCTTTCTTT